The 10 T cell receptor beta chains below come from one sample, sequenced in a study of blood T cell repertoires in COVID-19. Clones were read by immunoSEQ multiplex PCR, and TCRdb kept only the in-frame ones, dropping some. Seen here are around 40,000 clones, 80% observed once, and the top ten hold around 38%. Sequenced material: peripheral blood. Receptors were obtained from a man older than 75 with active or convalescent COVID-19.

The J gene is TRBJ2-7, the V gene TRBV5-1, with 8 bases matching TRBD1. The V gene's germline CDR1 is SGHRS and CDR2 YFSETQ. The CDR3 is 16 amino acids. After removal of 4 bases from V and 5 bases from J, the junction contained 14 bases not matched to a gene. The CDR3 DNA is TGCGCCAGCAGCGCCCCCTCCCAGGGGGCTAGAAACGAGCAGTACTTC. Residues: CASSAPSQGARNEQYF.

The rearrangement uses TRBV29-1 and TRBJ2-3; TRBD2 agrees at 9 bases. Germline V CDR1 and CDR2: SQVTM, ANQGSEA. The J segment lost 3 bases and the V segment lost 6 bases, leaving 7 bases of the junction unmatched. CDR3 size: 14 residues. As DNA, the CDR3 is TGCAGCGTGGACTGGGCGGGGGGGACAGATACGCAGTATTTT. Amino acids: CSVDWAGGTDTQYF.

This clone has only one observation. This rearrangement joins TRBV19 to TRBJ2-3; D is unresolved. Germline CDR1 LNHDA, CDR2 SQIVND (reference sequence). The CDR3 is 13 amino acids. The germline V and J ends were trimmed by 4 bases and 2 bases, with 7 bases remaining between them. CDR3 sequence reads: CASSNENTDTQYF. As DNA, the CDR3 is TGTGCCAGTAGTAACGAGAACACAGATACGCAGTATTTT. The complete variable domain, with remaining parts taken from reference TRBV19 and TRBJ2-3, reads DGGITQSPKYLFRKEGQNVTLSCEQNLNHDAMYWYRQDPGQGLRLIYYSQIVNDFQKGDIAEGYSVSREKKESFPLTVTSAQKNPTAFYLCASSNENTDTQYFGPGTRLTVL.

V usage is TRBV7-2 and J usage is TRBJ1-3; D gene ambiguous. The germline CDR1 and CDR2 sequences are SGHTA and FQGNSA. V was pared by 2 bases and J by 6 bases, with 5 bases between. This CDR3 comprises 12 residues. In DNA form, the CDR3 reads TGTGCCAGCAGCTTATCTATAAACACCATATATTTT. Its translation: CASSLSINTIYF.

This chain connects TRBV4-1 to TRBJ2-1, with a weak D call TRBD2 (5 bases). Looked up from germline, CDR1 is MGHRA and CDR2 is YSYEKL. V lost 5 bases to trimming and J lost 8 bases, with 16 bases between them. The CDR3 is 14 amino acids. Written as DNA, the CDR3 is TGCGCCAGCAGCTACGCGGGCTCCGGGCATGAGCAGTTCTTC. Protein: CASSYAGSGHEQFF.

The chain combines TRBV7-6 with TRBJ2-1; TRBD2 aligns across 11 bases. The CDR3 has 16 residues. Trimming cost V 5 bases and J 0 bases; bases outside gene matches: 3. Germline CDR1 SGHVS, CDR2 FNYEAQ. Written as DNA, the CDR3 is TGTGCCAGCAGCGTGACTAGCGGGACCTCCTACAATGAGCAGTTCTTC. It specifies CASSVTSGTSYNEQFF. Filled out from reference TRBV7-6 and TRBJ2-1, the complete variable domain reads GAGVSQSPRYKVTKRGQDVALRCDPISGHVSLYWYRQALGQGPEFLTYFNYEAQQDKSGLPNDRFSAERPEGSISTLTIQRTEQRDSAMYRCASSVTSGTSYNEQFFGPGTRLTVL.

The chain has TRBV29-1 and TRBJ1-1; D ambiguous. Trimming shortened V by 3 bases and J by 0 bases, and 8 bases separated the two germline ends. The CDR3 has 13 amino acids. CDR1 SQVTM and CDR2 ANQGSEA come from the germline V gene. The CDR3 DNA sequence: TGCAGCGTTGATGTGGCCATGAACACTGAAGCTTTCTTT. Encoded protein: CSVDVAMNTEAFF.

The rearrangement uses TRBV7-2 and TRBJ1-1; D unresolved. Germline-derived CDR1 and CDR2 are SGHTA and FQGNSA. The CDR3 has 15 residues. Trimming removed 0 bases at V and 5 bases at J, with 13 bases between. CDR3 sequence (DNA): TGTGCCAGCAGCTTAGCATTGTATCCGGGGACTGAAGCTTTCTTT. Its translation is CASSLALYPGTEAFF.

This rearrangement joins TRBV28 to TRBJ2-5, with 8 bases aligning to TRBD2. J lost 2 bases, V lost 5 bases, and 10 bases had no gene match. The CDR3 runs 16 residues. Germline-derived CDR1 and CDR2 are MDHEN and SYDVKM. In nucleotides, the CDR3 is TGTGCCAGCAGTCCTTTTGGCGGGGGGTTACAAGAGACCCAGTACTTC. Its translation is CASSPFGGGLQETQYF.

V gene TRBV7-9 combines with J gene TRBJ1-6, with TRBD1 matching over 9 bases. The V and J ends lost 4 bases and 9 bases, in that order; junction bases with no gene match: 4. CDR3 length: 14 residues. In germline, CDR1 is SEHNR, CDR2 FQNEAQ (reference sequence). The DNA for the CDR3 is TGTGCCAGCAGCTCGGACAGGGGCCTTTCACCCCTCCACTTT. Amino acids: CASSSDRGLSPLHF.